This T cell receptor (beta chain) stems from a study of response to subunit inactivated influenza vaccine. This clonotype was seen only a few times. What it binds is not known. In TCRdb, the RT-PCR reads were re-called with MiXCR into one record per CDR3 protein. This sample carries hundreds of thousands of distinct CDR3 sequences, 25% of them seen once, and the ten largest clones take under 2.5%. The V and J ends lost 5 bases and 7 bases, in that order; junction bases with no gene match: 7. The CDR3 is 13 amino acids. Whole-study findings and limits: The authors suggested that few new T cells are recruited per seasonal influenza vaccination.

This sequence joins TRBV12-3 or TRBV12-4 and TRBJ1-1; 7 bases match TRBD1. Specimen: CD4+ T cells sorted from PBMCs, collected less than 6 days after vaccination. The receptor's source is a man aged 50 to 60 who received an inactivated influenza vaccine. Here the CDR3 reads CASSTTGFIEAFF. The DNA of the CDR3 is TGTGCCAGCAGTACGACAGGGTTTATTGAAGCTTTCTTT.